One and the same sample provided the 18 T cell receptor beta chains below, sequenced in a study of beta chain features in type 1 diabetes. All of the isolated RNA was reverse transcribed, so expressed TCRB transcripts were sequenced. Repertoires were generated with immunoSEQ multiplex PCR, while TCRdb's copy carries only in-frame clones and drops some. The sample lists about 40,000 clones, around 45% occurring once. The sequenced sample was central memory CD4+ T cells from blood. The receptors here all came from a woman aged 18 to 35 in good health.

The rearrangement joins TRBV27 to TRBJ1-5; 9 positions agree with TRBD1. With V trimmed by 5 bases and J by 4 bases, 12 bases remained unmatched. Germline-derived CDR1 and CDR2 are MNHEY and SMNVEV (reference sequence). There are 17 residues in the CDR3. CDR3 residues: CASSQGGVGTGNQPQHF. The CDR3, as DNA: TGTGCCAGCAGTCAAGGGGGTGTAGGGACAGGGAATCAGCCCCAGCATTTT.

The J gene is TRBJ2-3, the V gene TRBV5-1; a possible D gene is TRBD2 (5 bases). Germline CDR1 is SGHRS and CDR2 is YFSETQ. This CDR3 comprises 15 residues. V was clipped by 6 bases and J by 5 bases, with 19 bases between them. The CDR3 coding sequence is TGCGCCAGCACTCCCCACGGGGTAGAGGGAGATACGCAGTATTTT. This sequence encodes CASTPHGVEGDTQYF.

This chain links TRBV5-1 with TRBJ2-7, with D possibly matching TRBD2 (6 bases). Between the trimmed V and J ends, which lost 4 bases and 2 bases, there was a span of 16 bases. The V gene's germline CDR1 is SGHRS and CDR2 YFSETQ. This CDR3 contains 15 residues. CDR3 amino acids: CASSSGGTQAYEQYF. The DNA of the CDR3 is TGCGCCAGCAGCAGTGGGGGGACCCAGGCCTACGAGCAGTACTTC. The whole variable domain, remainder taken from reference TRBV5-1 and TRBJ2-7, is KAGVTQTPRYLIKTRGQQVTLSCSPISGHRSVSWYQQTPGQGLQFLFEYFSETQRNKGNFPGRFSGRQFSNSRSEMNVSTLELGDSALYLCASSSGGTQAYEQYFGPGTRLTVT.

The rearrangement uses TRBV11-2 and TRBJ2-3; 12 bases agree with TRBD2. CDR3 length equals 16 residues. V gave up 3 bases and J gave up 3 bases; unmatched junction bases: 4. CDR1 and CDR2 (germline): SGHAT, FQNNGV. The CDR3 DNA follows: TGTGCCAGCAGCTTTTGGACTAGCGGGATTACAGATACGCAGTATTTT. Encoded protein: CASSFWTSGITDTQYF.

The chain carries TRBV7-9 and TRBJ2-1; D remains unclear. The CDR3 is 14 residues long. V lost 5 bases and J lost 3, with 11 bases in between. Germline lookup yields CDR1 SEHNR and CDR2 FQNEAQ (reference sequence). CDR3 nucleotide sequence: TGTGCCAGCAGCCACTTGGGCCGCTACAATGAGCAGTTCTTC. Encoded protein: CASSHLGRYNEQFF.

CDR3 loop: CSVSRVQANYGYTF. DNA of the CDR3: TGCAGCGTGTCCAGGGTCCAAGCTAACTATGGCTACACCTTC. V usage is TRBV29-1 and J usage is TRBJ1-2; maybe TRBD1 (5 bases). The germline V and J ends were trimmed by 6 bases and 0 bases, with 14 bases remaining between them. The CDR3 has 14 amino acids. Germline V gives CDR1 SQVTM, CDR2 ANQGSEA. Based on the CDR3 plus reference TRBV29-1 and TRBJ1-2, the full variable domain is SAVISQKPSRDICQRGTSLTIQCQVDSQVTMMFWYRQQPGQSLTLIATANQGSEATYESGFVIDKFPISRPNLTFSTLTVSNMSPEDSSIYLCSVSRVQANYGYTFGSGTRLTVV.

V gene TRBV18 combines with J gene TRBJ2-7; TRBD1 matches at 9 bases. CDR3 length: 16 residues. CDR1 and CDR2 from the germline V gene are KGHSH and LQKENI. Trimming cost V 5 bases and J 2 bases; bases outside gene matches: 10. The CDR3 DNA is TGTGCCAGCTCAGACTTACAGGGGGCGAACACCTACGAGCAGTACTTC. It is translated as CASSDLQGANTYEQYF.

This clone has only a few counts. The J gene is TRBJ1-5, the V gene TRBV29-1; TRBD1 agrees at 8 bases. The CDR3 is 13 residues long. Germline loops: CDR1 SQVTM, CDR2 ANQGSEA. Trimming cost V 6 bases and J 5 bases; bases outside gene matches: 6. The CDR3 here is CSVQKTGDQPQHF. The CDR3 DNA sequence: TGCAGCGTCCAGAAGACAGGGGATCAGCCCCAGCATTTT.

This clone has just a few counts. This chain links TRBV5-1 with TRBJ2-7, with 11 bases identical to TRBD1. Germline V gene data show CDR1 as SGHRS and CDR2 as YFSETQ. The CDR3 covers 15 residues. J lost 3 bases, V lost 4 bases, and 6 bases had no gene match. CDR3 in DNA: TGCGCCAGCAGCAATACCGGGACAGGGGGCTACGAGCAGTACTTC. Amino acid sequence: CASSNTGTGGYEQYF.

This clone has a handful of counts. V is TRBV6-5 and J is TRBJ2-7, with 7 bases lining up with TRBD2. The CDR3 is made up of 13 amino acids. V lost 6 bases to trimming and J lost 0 bases; unmatched junction nucleotides: 2. CDR1 and CDR2 (germline): MNHEY, SVGAGI. CDR3 sequence (DNA): TGTGCCAGCAGCAGGGACTACTCCTACGAGCAGTACTTC. It yields the protein CASSRDYSYEQYF.

The table lists this clone with a few counts. The genes are TRBV11-2 and TRBJ2-3; 7 positions agree with TRBD1. The V segment lost 5 bases and the J segment 9 bases; nucleotides outside the gene matches: 5. The CDR3 loop spans 12 amino acids. The germline V gene encodes CDR1 SGHAT and CDR2 FQNNGV. DNA for the CDR3: TGTGCCAGCAGCATTCTAGGGGGCACGCAGTATTTT. Protein: CASSILGGTQYF.

This clone was observed a few times. The chain employs TRBV4-2 and TRBJ2-1; D gene uncertain. CDR1 and CDR2 from the germline V gene are LGHNA and YNFKEQ. The CDR3 runs to 16 residues. V gave up 1 base and J gave up 1 base, with 11 bases separating them. The CDR3 DNA is TGTGCCAGCAGCCAAGCCGGGTCCCTTTCCTACAATGAGCAGTTCTTC. It translates to CASSQAGSLSYNEQFF.

The rearrangement links TRBV9 to TRBJ1-2, with D uncertain. Per germline, CDR1 SGDLS and CDR2 YYNGEE. The CDR3 covers 13 residues. The ends were cut back, 0 bases at V and 4 bases at J, with 7 bases in the middle. The CDR3 sequence: CASSVDGFYGYTF. In DNA, the CDR3 is TGTGCCAGCAGCGTAGACGGTTTCTATGGCTACACCTTC.

This chain links TRBV15 with TRBJ1-1, with TRBD1 as a possible D gene (6 bases). Per germline, CDR1 LNHNV and CDR2 YYDKDF (reference sequence). With 2 bases removed from V and 4 bases from J, the gap between germline ends came to 11 bases. CDR3 size: 14 residues. CDR3 in DNA: TGTGCCACCAGCAGAAACAGGGTTGGCACTGAAGCTTTCTTT. Translated, it gives CATSRNRVGTEAFF.

This clone was picked up a small number of times. V is TRBV6-6 and J is TRBJ2-7, with 8 bases aligning to TRBD2. Germline CDR1 is MNHNY and CDR2 is SVGAGI (reference sequence). The length of the CDR3 is 15 residues. V shed 0 bases, J shed 5 bases, and the junction held 6 bases outside the gene matches. The CDR3 protein is CASSYSSGAGDEQYF. CDR3 in DNA: TGTGCCAGCAGTTACTCATCAGGAGCGGGGGACGAGCAGTACTTC.

Here the CDR3 DNA reads TGTGCCAGTAGTATAGGTAGGGGGCCAAACACCGGGGAGCTGTTTTTT. Its protein product is CASSIGRGPNTGELFF. This chain links TRBV19 with TRBJ2-2; 7 bases are shared with TRBD1. The junction had 4 bases not matched to a gene; V was cut back by 1 base and J by 2 bases. The CDR3 is 16 residues long. Germline CDR1 reads LNHDA; CDR2 reads SQIVND (reference sequence). The variable domain in full, completed from reference TRBV19 and TRBJ2-2, reads DGGITQSPKYLFRKEGQNVTLSCEQNLNHDAMYWYRQDPGQGLRLIYYSQIVNDFQKGDIAEGYSVSREKKESFPLTVTSAQKNPTAFYLCASSIGRGPNTGELFFGEGSRLTVL.

The sample holds a few counts of this clone. The V and J genes are TRBV6-6 and TRBJ2-7; 10 nucleotides line up with TRBD1. J gave up 1 base and V 6 bases, and 0 bases lay outside the gene matches. Per germline, CDR1 MNHNY and CDR2 SVGAGI (reference sequence). The CDR3 covers 13 residues. CDR3 nucleotide sequence: TGTGCCAGCAGGGGACAGGGGTCCTACGAGCAGTACTTC. As protein: CASRGQGSYEQYF.

The J gene is TRBJ1-2, the V gene TRBV6-1; D unclear. This CDR3 has 13 amino acids. Germline assignment: CDR1 MNHNS and CDR2 SASEGT. V was clipped by 3 bases and J by 8 bases, with 13 bases between them. CDR3 residues: CASSDGRFGGYTF. The CDR3 region has the DNA TGTGCCAGCAGTGATGGTCGATTCGGGGGCTACACCTTC.